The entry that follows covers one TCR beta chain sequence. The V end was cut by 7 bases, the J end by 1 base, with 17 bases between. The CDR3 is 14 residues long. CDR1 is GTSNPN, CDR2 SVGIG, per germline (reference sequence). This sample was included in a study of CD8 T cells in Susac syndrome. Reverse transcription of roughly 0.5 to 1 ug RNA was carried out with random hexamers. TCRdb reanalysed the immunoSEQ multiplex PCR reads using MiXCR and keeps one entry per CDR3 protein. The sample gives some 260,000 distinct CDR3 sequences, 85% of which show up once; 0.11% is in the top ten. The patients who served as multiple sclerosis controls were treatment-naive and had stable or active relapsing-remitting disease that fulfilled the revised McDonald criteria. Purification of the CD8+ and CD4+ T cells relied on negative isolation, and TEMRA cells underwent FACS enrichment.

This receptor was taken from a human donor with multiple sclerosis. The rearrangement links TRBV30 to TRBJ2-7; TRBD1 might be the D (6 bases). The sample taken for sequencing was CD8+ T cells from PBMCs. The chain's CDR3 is CAYGPETGSYEQYF. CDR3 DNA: TGTGCCTACGGTCCGGAGACAGGTTCCTACGAGCAGTACTTC.